This TCR beta chain is drawn from a study of control samples from healthy donors and cancer patients. Some clones are missing from TCRdb's copy, which holds only in-frame ones; the method was immunoSEQ multiplex PCR. The sample has about 140,000 clones; around 94% are singletons. CDR3 length: 13 amino acids. The V end was cut by 5 bases, the J end by 5 bases, with 13 bases between. Germline V gene sequence: CDR1 MNHEY, CDR2 SVGAGI. The chain couples TRBV6-5 to TRBJ2-7, with D perhaps matching TRBD1 (6 bases). This receptor was identified in a man aged 35-49 years in good health. Material for sequencing was blood. The CDR3 here is CASSHKTGNEQYF. In DNA, the CDR3 is TGTGCCAGCAGTCATAAGACAGGCAACGAGCAGTACTTC.